What follows are 21 T cell receptor beta chains derived from one specimen sequenced in a study of human T cells and chemical hapten exposure (dated by TCRdb to 2020 to 2022). Read against the paper, the sample's time point label means: pre-sensitization, week 0. The label giving this sample's treatment or condition can be read as: therapeutic diphenylcyclopropenone sensitization with weekly scalp DPC. Library preparation was by RACE. Sequencing was performed on a NextSeq 500. Using fastp at Q25 and MiXCR, TCRdb reprocessed the public reads and kept productive beta chains. Entries that share a CDR3 protein sequence are merged under the most common genes and DNA. For this sample there are some 74,000 distinct CDR3 sequences; less than 15% appear just once. The top ten clonotypes cover around 4.2% of the sample. This material consisted of whole blood, taken in connection with sensitization to the hapten diphenylcyclopropenone (DPC). These receptors came from a woman aged 45-65 years with alopecia areata. Some clones in this sample may be carry-over from other donors' samples.

This clonotype has a count of ten or more. The rearrangement uses TRBV20-1 and TRBJ2-2, with 7 positions matching TRBD2. With V trimmed by 3 bases and J by 6 bases, 4 bases remained unmatched. The CDR3 is 13 amino acids. Germline values: CDR1 DFQATT, CDR2 SNEGSKA (reference sequence). The CDR3 is CSASGRSAGELFF. For the CDR3, the DNA is TGCAGTGCTAGCGGGAGGAGCGCCGGGGAGCTGTTTTTT.

A few counts support this clonotype. The V and J genes are TRBV20-1 and TRBJ2-4; tentatively, D is TRBD2 (6 bases). The CDR3 has 14 amino acids. The germline V gene has CDR1 DFQATT and CDR2 SNEGSKA (reference sequence). V was cut by 2 bases and J by 6 bases, with 14 bases left in between. For the CDR3, the DNA is TGCAGTGCTAGATCGGAGGGGACCGTAAACATTCAGTACTTC. It yields the protein CSARSEGTVNIQYF.

The genes are TRBV7-2 and TRBJ2-7, with D possibly being TRBD1 (6 bases). Trimming cost V 6 bases and J 2 bases, with 11 bases left between them. CDR3 length: 13 amino acids. The germline V gene encodes CDR1 SGHTA and CDR2 FQGNSA. CDR3 nucleotide sequence: TGTGCCAGCAGGTCCAGGGGCACCTACGAGCAGTACTTC. Protein sequence: CASRSRGTYEQYF.

This clonotype was counted many times. The genes are TRBV24-1 and TRBJ2-5; no firm D call. Germline V gives CDR1 KGHDR, CDR2 SFDVKD. V was cut by 2 bases and J by 1 base, with 7 bases left in between. The CDR3 consists of 14 residues. DNA of the CDR3: TGTGCCACCAGTGATTCTCGAGCCCAAGAGACCCAGTACTTC. Translating gives CATSDSRAQETQYF.

This clonotype was recorded a few times. The chain carries TRBV7-2 and TRBJ2-1; 7 positions match TRBD2. J lost 5 bases, V lost 1 base, and 5 bases had no gene match. There are 15 residues in the CDR3. Germline CDR1 is SGHTA and CDR2 is FQGNSA. CDR3 sequence reads: CASSLGGSGNNEQFF. CDR3 DNA sequence: TGTGCCAGCAGCTTAGGCGGGAGCGGCAACAATGAGCAGTTCTTC.

This clonotype came up many times. The rearrangement links TRBV11-2 to TRBJ1-4; perhaps TRBD1 as D (5 bases). The CDR3 consists of 14 residues. The ends were cut back, 4 bases at V and 8 bases at J, with 14 bases in the middle. CDR1 and CDR2 from the germline V gene are SGHAT and FQNNGV. The DNA for the CDR3 is TGTGCCAGCAGCTCCCAGGCCGGGGCGGAAAAACTGTTTTTT. Protein: CASSSQAGAEKLFF.

The V gene is TRBV7-2, the J gene TRBJ2-2, with TRBD1 matching 7 bases. V lost 4 bases to trimming and J lost 3 bases; unmatched junction nucleotides: 5. CDR1 and CDR2 (germline): SGHTA, FQGNSA. The CDR3 runs to 15 residues. The CDR3 loop reads CASSSTGSDTGELFF. CDR3 bases: TGTGCCAGCAGCTCGACAGGGTCGGACACCGGGGAGCTGTTTTTT.

The rearrangement joins TRBV2 to TRBJ2-2, with 8 bases fitting TRBD1. This CDR3 is built from 13 residues. Germline V gene lookup returns CDR1 SNHLY and CDR2 FYNNEI. J was trimmed by 5 bases and V by 5 bases; bases with no gene match: 1. CDR3 DNA sequence: TGTGCCAGCAGTCGACAGGGGACCGGGGAGCTGTTTTTT. Its translation is CASSRQGTGELFF.

V usage is TRBV5-1 and J usage is TRBJ1-1; D not resolved. This CDR3 spans 14 amino acids. With 1 base removed from V and 4 bases from J, the gap between germline ends came to 11 bases. Germline CDR1 SGHRS, CDR2 YFSETQ. The CDR3 loop reads CASSLQPTGTEAFF. CDR3 nucleotide sequence: TGCGCCAGCAGCTTGCAGCCCACTGGCACTGAAGCTTTCTTT. Full variable domain (rest looked up from reference TRBV5-1 and TRBJ1-1): KAGVTQTPRYLIKTRGQQVTLSCSPISGHRSVSWYQQTPGQGLQFLFEYFSETQRNKGNFPGRFSGRQFSNSRSEMNVSTLELGDSALYLCASSLQPTGTEAFFGQGTRLTVV.

This clonotype showed up just a few times. V gene TRBV9 combines with J gene TRBJ1-1; D ambiguous. Trimming removed 2 bases from V and 4 bases from J, with 9 bases in between. The CDR3 totals 13 residues. Germline V CDR1 and CDR2: SGDLS, YYNGEE. Here the CDR3 DNA reads TGTGCCAGCAGCGTGGAGGGAGGCACTGAAGCTTTCTTT. Protein sequence: CASSVEGGTEAFF.

In its sample, this clonotype was seen a few times. The genes are TRBV5-5 and TRBJ1-1; D not certain. Trimming stripped 2 bases from V and 0 bases from J, with 8 bases between. Germline values: CDR1 SGHKS, CDR2 YYEKEE (reference sequence). This CDR3 is 14 amino acids long. The CDR3 bases are TGTGCCAGCAGCTTACTCTTACTGAACACTGAAGCTTTCTTT. This gives the protein CASSLLLLNTEAFF. The full variable domain, with the rest looked up from reference TRBV5-5 and TRBJ1-1, is DAGVTQSPTHLIKTRGQQVTLRCSPISGHKSVSWYQQVLGQGPQFIFQYYEKEERGRGNFPDRFSARQFPNYSSELNVNALLLGDSALYLCASSLLLLNTEAFFGQGTRLTVV.

This clonotype appeared a few times. The chain is built from TRBV28 and TRBJ2-1, with 9 bases lining up with TRBD2. Looked up from germline, CDR1 is MDHEN and CDR2 is SYDVKM. The CDR3 sequence is 15 residues long. The V segment lost 2 bases and the J segment 8 bases; nucleotides outside the gene matches: 7. The CDR3 loop is CASSLLSGSLHEQFF. For the CDR3, the DNA is TGTGCCAGCAGTTTACTTAGCGGGAGTTTGCATGAGCAGTTCTTC.

J is TRBJ2-7 and V is TRBV25-1; no firm D call. The V end lost 7 bases, the J end lost 5 bases, and 9 bases lay between the germline ends. Germline V gene sequence: CDR1 MGHDK, CDR2 SYGVNS. The CDR3 runs to 11 residues. The CDR3 DNA reads TGTGCCAGCACCCAAGGTGACGAGCAGTACTTC. Its protein is CASTQGDEQYF.

This clonotype was counted at least ten times. V is TRBV20-1 and J is TRBJ1-5; 8 nucleotides agree with TRBD1. Germline V gene data show CDR1 as DFQATT and CDR2 as SNEGSKA (reference sequence). The CDR3 spans 14 residues. With 4 bases clipped from V and 2 bases from J, the junction kept 4 bases outside the gene matches. The chain's CDR3 is CSAIGTGGNQPQHF. The CDR3 bases are TGCAGTGCTATAGGGACAGGTGGCAATCAGCCCCAGCATTTT.

In this sample, this clonotype turned up many times. The chain links TRBV20-1 to TRBJ1-5; D is unclear. The CDR3 sequence is 14 residues long. Deletions cut 6 bases from V and 0 bases from J, with 12 bases between. The germline V gene encodes CDR1 DFQATT and CDR2 SNEGSKA (reference sequence). In DNA form, the CDR3 reads TGCAGTGCCCATCAGTATAATAGCAATCAGCCCCAGCATTTT. Encoded protein: CSAHQYNSNQPQHF.

The sample holds a few counts of this clonotype. The chain has TRBV7-9 and TRBJ2-3; D is ambiguous. This CDR3 has 13 amino acids. CDR1 is SEHNR, CDR2 FQNEAQ, per germline (reference sequence). V was trimmed by 3 bases and J by 5 bases, leaving 9 bases between them. CDR3 loop: CASSLASLDTQYF. The CDR3 DNA follows: TGTGCCAGCAGCTTGGCCTCACTAGATACGCAGTATTTT. The variable domain in full, with the rest retrieved from reference TRBV7-9 and TRBJ2-3, is DTGVSQNPRHKITKRGQNVTFRCDPISEHNRLYWYRQTLGQGPEFLTYFQNEAQLEKSRLLSDRFSAERPKGSFSTLEIQRTEQGDSAMYLCASSLASLDTQYFGPGTRLTVL.

In its sample, this clonotype was seen a few times. This chain joins TRBV4-1 and TRBJ1-1; D is possibly TRBD1 (5 bases). The germline V gene has CDR1 MGHRA and CDR2 YSYEKL. Trimming left V 0 bases short and J 5 bases short, with 13 bases between. The CDR3 covers 15 residues. The CDR3 here is CASSQEGRARTEAFF. For the CDR3, the DNA is TGCGCCAGCAGCCAAGAGGGCAGGGCAAGGACTGAAGCTTTCTTT.

This clonotype was seen many times. The chain has TRBV7-8 and TRBJ2-2; possibly TRBD2 for D (5 bases). With 5 bases removed from V and 2 bases from J, the gap between germline ends came to 12 bases. This CDR3 is 15 amino acids long. The germline CDR1 and CDR2 sequences are SGHVS and FQNEAQ. The CDR3 DNA reads TGTGCCAGCAGCCCTCGGACTGGAAACACCGGGGAGCTGTTTTTT. The encoded protein is CASSPRTGNTGELFF.

This clonotype was counted between two and nine times. The chain uses TRBV2 and TRBJ1-5; TRBD1 matches at 9 bases. This CDR3 has 17 residues. J lost 0 bases, V lost 8 bases, and 11 bases had no gene match. Germline CDR1 reads SNHLY; CDR2 reads FYNNEI. This chain's CDR3 is CASLPGQGVHSNQPQHF. Written as DNA, the CDR3 is TGTGCCAGCCTACCGGGACAGGGTGTCCATAGCAATCAGCCCCAGCATTTT.

The CDR3 sequence is CAISTGVGENIQYF. CDR3 nucleotides: TGTGCCATCAGTACAGGGGTAGGGGAAAACATTCAGTACTTC. The chain employs TRBV10-3 and TRBJ2-4; 7 nucleotides line up with TRBD1. CDR1 and CDR2 from the germline V gene are ENHRY and SYGVKD. V gave up 5 bases and J gave up 5 bases; unmatched junction bases: 6. The CDR3 spans 14 residues.

Here the CDR3 reads CASSYLGHEQFF. The CDR3 nucleotides read TGTGCCAGCAGTTATTTGGGACATGAGCAGTTCTTC. The chain recombines TRBV6-2 or TRBV6-3 with TRBJ2-1; TRBD1 or TRBD2 may be the D gene (5 bases each). The CDR3 covers 12 residues. Germline V CDR1 and CDR2: MNHEY, SVGEGT. V was clipped by 3 bases and J by 8 bases, with 8 bases between them.